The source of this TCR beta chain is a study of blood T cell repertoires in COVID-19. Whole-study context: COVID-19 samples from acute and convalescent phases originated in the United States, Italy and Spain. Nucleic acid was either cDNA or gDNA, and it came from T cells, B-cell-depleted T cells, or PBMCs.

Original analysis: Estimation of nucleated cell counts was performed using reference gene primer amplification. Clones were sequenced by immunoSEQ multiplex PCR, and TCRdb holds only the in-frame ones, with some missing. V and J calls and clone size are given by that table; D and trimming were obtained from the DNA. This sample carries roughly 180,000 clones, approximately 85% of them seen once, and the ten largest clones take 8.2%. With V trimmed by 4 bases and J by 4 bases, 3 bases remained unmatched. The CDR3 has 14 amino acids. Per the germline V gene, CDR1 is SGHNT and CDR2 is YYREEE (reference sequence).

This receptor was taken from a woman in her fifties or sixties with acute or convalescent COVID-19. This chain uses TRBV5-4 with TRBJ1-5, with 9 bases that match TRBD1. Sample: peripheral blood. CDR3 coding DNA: TGTGCCAGCAGCAAACAGGGGGCGAATCAGCCCCAGCATTTT. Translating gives CASSKQGANQPQHF.